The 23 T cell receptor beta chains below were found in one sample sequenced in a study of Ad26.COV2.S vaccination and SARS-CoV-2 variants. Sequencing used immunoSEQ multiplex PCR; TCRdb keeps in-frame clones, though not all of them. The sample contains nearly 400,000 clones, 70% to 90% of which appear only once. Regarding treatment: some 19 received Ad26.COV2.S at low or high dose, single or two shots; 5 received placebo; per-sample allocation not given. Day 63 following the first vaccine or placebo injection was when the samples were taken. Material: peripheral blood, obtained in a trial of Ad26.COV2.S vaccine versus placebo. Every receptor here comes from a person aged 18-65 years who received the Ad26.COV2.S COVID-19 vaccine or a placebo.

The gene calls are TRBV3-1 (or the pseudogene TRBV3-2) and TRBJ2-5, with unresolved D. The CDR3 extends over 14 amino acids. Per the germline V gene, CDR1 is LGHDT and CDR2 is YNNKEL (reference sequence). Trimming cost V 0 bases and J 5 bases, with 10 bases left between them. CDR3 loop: CASSQEETRETQYF. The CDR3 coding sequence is TGTGCCAGCAGCCAAGAAGAGACCCGTGAGACCCAGTACTTC.

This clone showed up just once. The DNA for the CDR3 is TGTGCCACCAGTGATTTGCGGACAGCTAGCACAGATACGCAGTATTTT. Protein sequence: CATSDLRTASTDTQYF. This sequence joins TRBV24-1 and TRBJ2-3; TRBD1 might be the D (6 bases). Trimming left V 0 bases short and J 0 bases short, with 9 bases between. The CDR3 has 16 amino acids. Germline V gene lookup returns CDR1 KGHDR and CDR2 SFDVKD.

The CDR3 sequence is CASSAQGGNYGYTF. The CDR3 region has the DNA TGTGCCAGCAGCGCCCAAGGGGGGAACTATGGCTACACCTTC. The J gene is TRBJ1-2, the V gene TRBV9, with D maybe TRBD1 (6 bases). The CDR3 has 14 residues. The germline V and J ends were trimmed by 3 bases and 2 bases, with 11 bases remaining between them. CDR1 and CDR2 (germline): SGDLS, YYNGEE.

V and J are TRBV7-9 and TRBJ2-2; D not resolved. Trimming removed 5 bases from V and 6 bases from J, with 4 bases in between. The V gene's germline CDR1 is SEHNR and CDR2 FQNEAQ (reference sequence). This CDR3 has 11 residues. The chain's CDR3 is CASSHPGELFF. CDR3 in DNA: TGTGCCAGCAGCCATCCCGGGGAGCTGTTTTTT.

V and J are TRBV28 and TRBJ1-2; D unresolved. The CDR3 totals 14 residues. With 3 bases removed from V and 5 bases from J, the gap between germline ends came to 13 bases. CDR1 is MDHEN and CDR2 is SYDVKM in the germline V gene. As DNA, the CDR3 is TGTGCCAGCAGTTTCCGGGAACCCTCATATGGCTACACCTTC. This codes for CASSFREPSYGYTF.

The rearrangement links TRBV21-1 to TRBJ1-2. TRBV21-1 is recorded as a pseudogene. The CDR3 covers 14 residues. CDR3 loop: CASSKGRPSRGYTF. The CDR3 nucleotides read TGTGCCAGCAGCAAAGGTAGGCCGTCACGGGGCTACACCTTC.

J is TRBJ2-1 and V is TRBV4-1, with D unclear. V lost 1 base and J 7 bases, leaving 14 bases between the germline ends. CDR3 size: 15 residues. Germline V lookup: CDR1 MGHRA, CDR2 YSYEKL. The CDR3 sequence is CASSQVVDSENEQFF. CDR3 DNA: TGCGCCAGCAGCCAAGTGGTAGACTCAGAGAATGAGCAGTTCTTC.

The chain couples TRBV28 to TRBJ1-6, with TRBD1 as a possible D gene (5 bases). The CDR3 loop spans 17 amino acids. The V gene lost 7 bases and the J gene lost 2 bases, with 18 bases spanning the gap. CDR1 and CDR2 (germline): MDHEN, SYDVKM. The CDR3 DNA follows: TGTGCCAGCACCGCGGGACCAGGGAGAGCCTATAATTCACCCCTCCACTTT. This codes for CASTAGPGRAYNSPLHF. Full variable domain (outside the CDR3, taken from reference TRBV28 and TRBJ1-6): DVKVTQSSRYLVKRTGEKVFLECVQDMDHENMFWYRQDPGLGLRLIYFSYDVKMKEKGDIPEGYSVSREKKERFSLILESASTNQTSMYLCASTAGPGRAYNSPLHFGNGTRLTVT.

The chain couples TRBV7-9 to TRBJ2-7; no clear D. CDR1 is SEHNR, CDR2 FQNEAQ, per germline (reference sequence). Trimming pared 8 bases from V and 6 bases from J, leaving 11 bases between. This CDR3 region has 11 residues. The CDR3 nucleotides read TGTGCCAGCGCCCTCTTGAGCGAGCAGTACTTC. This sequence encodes CASALLSEQYF.

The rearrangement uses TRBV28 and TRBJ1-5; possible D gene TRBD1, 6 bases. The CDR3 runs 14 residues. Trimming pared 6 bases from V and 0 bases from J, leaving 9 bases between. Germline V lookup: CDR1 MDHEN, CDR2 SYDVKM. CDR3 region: CASRTGISNQPQHF. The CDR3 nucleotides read TGTGCCAGCAGAACAGGGATTAGCAATCAGCCCCAGCATTTT.

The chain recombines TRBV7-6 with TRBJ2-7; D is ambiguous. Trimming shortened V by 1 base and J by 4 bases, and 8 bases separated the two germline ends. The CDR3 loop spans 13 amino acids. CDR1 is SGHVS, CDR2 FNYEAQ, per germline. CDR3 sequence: CASSLGVSYEQYF. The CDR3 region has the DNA TGTGCCAGCAGCTTAGGAGTCTCGTACGAGCAGTACTTC.

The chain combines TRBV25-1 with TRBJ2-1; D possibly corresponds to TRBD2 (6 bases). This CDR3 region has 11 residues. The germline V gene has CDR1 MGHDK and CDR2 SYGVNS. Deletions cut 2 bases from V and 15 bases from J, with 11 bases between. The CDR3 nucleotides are TGTGCCAGCAGTGAAGGGACTTCCCTGTTCTTC. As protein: CASSEGTSLFF.

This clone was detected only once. CDR3 in amino acids: CASSFRVGDYGYTF. CDR3 nucleotide sequence: TGTGCCAGCAGCTTCAGAGTAGGGGACTATGGCTACACCTTC. The J gene is TRBJ1-2, the V gene TRBV5-5, with D possibly being TRBD1 (5 bases). V was trimmed by 2 bases and J by 3 bases, leaving 11 bases between them. The CDR3 runs to 14 residues. From germline, CDR1 is SGHKS and CDR2 YYEKEE (reference sequence).

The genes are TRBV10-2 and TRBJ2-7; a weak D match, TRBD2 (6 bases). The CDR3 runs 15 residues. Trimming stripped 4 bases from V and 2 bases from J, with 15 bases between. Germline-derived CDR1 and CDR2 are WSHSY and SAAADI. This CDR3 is CASSVTGTPAYEQYF. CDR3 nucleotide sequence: TGCGCCAGCAGTGTTACCGGGACTCCCGCCTACGAGCAGTACTTC.

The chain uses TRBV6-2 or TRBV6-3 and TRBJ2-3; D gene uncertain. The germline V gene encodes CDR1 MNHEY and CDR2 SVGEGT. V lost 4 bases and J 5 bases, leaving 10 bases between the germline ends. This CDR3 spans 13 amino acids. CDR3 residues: CASSSGFVDTQYF. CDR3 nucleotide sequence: TGTGCCAGCAGTTCGGGTTTCGTAGATACGCAGTATTTT.

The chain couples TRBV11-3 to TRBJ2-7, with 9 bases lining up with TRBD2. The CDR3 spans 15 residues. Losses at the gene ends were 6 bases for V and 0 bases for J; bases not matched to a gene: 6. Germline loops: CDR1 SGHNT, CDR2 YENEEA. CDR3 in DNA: TGTGCCAGCAGTCCTTCTAGCGGGGACTCCTACGAGCAGTACTTC. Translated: CASSPSSGDSYEQYF.

The CDR3 spells CASSLVKGANIQYF. The CDR3 DNA reads TGTGCCAGCAGCTTAGTAAAGGGGGCAAACATTCAGTACTTC. This sequence joins TRBV7-2 and TRBJ2-4; TRBD1 agrees at 7 bases. Germline CDR1 SGHTA, CDR2 FQGNSA. The CDR3 length is 14 residues. Germline trimming cut 1 base from V and 6 bases from J; bases unmatched to any gene: 3.

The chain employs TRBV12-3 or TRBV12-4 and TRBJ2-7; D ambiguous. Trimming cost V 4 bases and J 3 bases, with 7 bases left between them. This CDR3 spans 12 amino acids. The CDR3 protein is CASSSGGYEQYF. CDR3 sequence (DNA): TGTGCCAGCAGTTCGGGCGGCTACGAGCAGTACTTC.

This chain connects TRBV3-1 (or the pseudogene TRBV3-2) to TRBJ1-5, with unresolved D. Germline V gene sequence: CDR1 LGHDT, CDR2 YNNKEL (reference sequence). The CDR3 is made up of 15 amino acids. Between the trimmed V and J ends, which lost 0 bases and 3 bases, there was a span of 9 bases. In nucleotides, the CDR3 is TGTGCCAGCAGCCAAGATCGGGTAAACAATCAGCCCCAGCATTTT. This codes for CASSQDRVNNQPQHF.

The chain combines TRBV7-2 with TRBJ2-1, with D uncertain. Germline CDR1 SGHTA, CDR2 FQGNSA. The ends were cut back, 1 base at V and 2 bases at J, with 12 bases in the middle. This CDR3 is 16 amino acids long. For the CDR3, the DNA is TGTGCCAGCAGCTTAGTCGGCAGGACGACCTACAATGAGCAGTTCTTC. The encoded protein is CASSLVGRTTYNEQFF.

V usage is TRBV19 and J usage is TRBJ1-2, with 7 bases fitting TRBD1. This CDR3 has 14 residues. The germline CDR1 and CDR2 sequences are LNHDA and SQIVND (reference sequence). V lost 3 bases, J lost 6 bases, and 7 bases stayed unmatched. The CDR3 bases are TGTGCCAGTAGTATTCTTTCGGACAGGCATGGCTACACCTTC. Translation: CASSILSDRHGYTF.

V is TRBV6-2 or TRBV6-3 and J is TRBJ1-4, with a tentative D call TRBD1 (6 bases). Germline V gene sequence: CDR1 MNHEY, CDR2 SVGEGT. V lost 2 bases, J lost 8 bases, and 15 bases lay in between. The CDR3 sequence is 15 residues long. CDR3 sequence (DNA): TGTGCCAGCAGTTACCGTCCGGGGGCCGGAGAAAAACTGTTTTTT. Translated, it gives CASSYRPGAGEKLFF.

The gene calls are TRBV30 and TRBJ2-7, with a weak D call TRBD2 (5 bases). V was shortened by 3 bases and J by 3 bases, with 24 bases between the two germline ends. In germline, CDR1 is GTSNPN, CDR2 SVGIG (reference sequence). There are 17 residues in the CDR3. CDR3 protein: CAWRPPRTAAPLYEQYF. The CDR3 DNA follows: TGTGCCTGGAGGCCGCCACGGACTGCTGCCCCTCTCTACGAGCAGTACTTC. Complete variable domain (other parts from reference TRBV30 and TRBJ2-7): SQTIHQWPATLVQPVGSPLSLECTVEGTSNPNLYWYRQAAGRGLQLLFYSVGIGQISSEVPQNLSASRPQDRQFILSSKKLLLSDSGFYLCAWRPPRTAAPLYEQYFGPGTRLTVT.